This T cell receptor beta chain was identified in a study of a mutant IDH1 vaccine in newly diagnosed glioma. The overall study: Patients were pretreated with radiotherapy, temozolomide, or both, mostly both. The V12 visit happened in week 35, and the V13 visit happened in week 47.

Points on this clone: Its antigen is currently unknown.

Study-wide points: Approximately 95% of patients showed vaccine-induced immune responses across multiple MHC alleles.

Documented time point: week 35, safety follow-up. The content of each vaccine dose was 300 ug of mutant IDH1 20-mer peptide, and topical imiquimod accompanied it. Clones were sequenced by immunoSEQ multiplex PCR, and TCRdb holds only the in-frame ones, with some missing. In the table there are 25,000 to 30,000 clones, about 70% of which are singletons. The sample here was PBMCs, taken from a glioma patient whose treatment included an IDH1 peptide vaccine. This clonotype originated in a man aged 45 to 65 with glioma.

CDR3 in DNA: TGTGCCAGCAGCCTAGCTGTCCCGGGACAGGGAACTAATGAAAAACTGTTTTTT. Its translation is CASSLAVPGQGTNEKLFF. This chain connects TRBV5-6 to TRBJ1-4, with 9 bases matching TRBD1. The junction had 11 bases not matched to a gene; V was cut back by 4 bases and J by 1 base. The CDR3 has 18 residues. The germline V gene encodes CDR1 SGHDT and CDR2 YYEEEE.